These T cell receptor beta chains were read from a single sample in a study of blood T cell repertoires in COVID-19. Repertoires were generated with immunoSEQ multiplex PCR, while TCRdb's copy carries only in-frame clones and drops some. The sample lists hundreds of thousands of clones, 70% to 85% occurring once. The sequencing input was peripheral blood. Receptors originate from an elderly woman with acute or convalescent COVID-19. The CDR3 runs from the conserved cysteine through the conserved F or W. The D gene is left open where the match is weak. The size field is filled for only some rows; it gives once, few, many or a size class.

V gene	clone size	D gene	J gene	CDR3 protein	CDR3 DNA
TRBV28	-	-	TRBJ1-2	CASTTRGGSYGYTF	TGTGCCAGCACCACGAGGGGGGGAAGCTATGGCTACACCTTC
TRBV19	-	-	TRBJ1-2	CASSISSNYGYTF	TGTGCCAGTAGTATAAGCTCTAACTATGGCTACACCTTC
TRBV19	-	TRBD1	TRBJ2-2	CASSTTGTNTGELFF	TGTGCCAGTAGTACGACAGGGACAAACACCGGGGAGCTGTTTTTT
TRBV6-5	-	TRBD1	TRBJ2-2	CASSHRGGELFF	TGTGCCAGCAGCCACAGGGGAGGGGAGCTGTTTTTT
TRBV5-1	-	-	TRBJ1-1	CASSLARGGGTEAFF	TGCGCCAGCAGCTTGGCCAGGGGTGGGGGCACTGAAGCTTTCTTT
TRBV9	-	-	TRBJ1-1	CASSRGLMQYAEAFF	TGTGCCAGCAGCAGGGGGTTAATGCAATACGCTGAAGCTTTCTTT
TRBV5-1	-	-	TRBJ1-1	CASAVSGNTEAFF	TGCGCCAGCGCGGTGAGTGGGAACACTGAAGCTTTCTTT
TRBV4-2	-	TRBD2	TRBJ2-1	CASSQGEGRLYEQFF	TGTGCCAGCAGCCAAGGGGAGGGCAGGTTGTATGAGCAGTTCTTC
TRBV6-5	-	TRBD1	TRBJ1-5	CASSYLGQGNQPQHF	TGTGCCAGCAGTTACCTAGGACAGGGGAATCAGCCCCAGCATTTT
TRBV7-6	once	-	TRBJ1-2	CASSPLTGNYGYTF	TGTGCCAGCAGCCCCTTAACAGGGAACTATGGCTACACCTTC
TRBV10-3	-	TRBD1	TRBJ1-5	CAISPAGGRGASNQPQHF	TGTGCCATCAGCCCGGCAGGGGGCCGGGGAGCGAGCAATCAGCCCCAGCATTTT
TRBV7-9	-	TRBD1	TRBJ1-1	CASSPYRGRATEAFF	TGTGCCAGCAGCCCTTACAGGGGCCGGGCCACTGAAGCTTTCTTT
TRBV12-3/TRBV12-4	once	TRBD1	TRBJ2-1	CASSRQGIEQFF	TGTGCCAGCAGTCGACAGGGAATTGAGCAGTTCTTC
TRBV18	-	TRBD2	TRBJ2-5	CASSTRAGGETQYF	TGTGCCAGCTCAACCCGAGCGGGGGGGGAGACCCAGTACTTC
TRBV6-2/TRBV6-3	-	TRBD1	TRBJ2-1	CASSSTGGVNEQFF	TGTGCCAGCAGTTCGACAGGGGGGGTCAATGAGCAGTTCTTC
TRBV18	few	-	TRBJ2-7	CASSPLGTQDTYEQYF	TGTGCCAGCTCACCGCTCGGGACTCAGGACACCTACGAGCAGTACTTC
TRBV5-8	-	-	TRBJ2-7	CASSLRGGASYEQYF	TGTGCCAGCAGCTTGCGAGGGGGAGCTTCCTACGAGCAGTACTTC
TRBV5-1	once	TRBD1	TRBJ2-2	CASSGGQGPGELFF	TGCGCCAGCAGCGGAGGACAGGGGCCCGGGGAGCTGTTTTTT
TRBV5-1	few	-	TRBJ1-1	CASSLGDRLNTEAFF	TGCGCCAGCAGCTTGGGAGACAGGCTGAACACTGAAGCTTTCTTT
TRBV5-1	-	TRBD1	TRBJ1-1	CASSQRQGASNTEAFF	TGCGCCAGCAGCCAGCGACAGGGGGCTTCGAACACTGAAGCTTTCTTT
TRBV2	-	-	TRBJ2-2	CASTRENTGELFF	TGTGCCAGCACCAGGGAAAACACCGGGGAGCTGTTTTTT
TRBV12-3/TRBV12-4	-	-	TRBJ2-7	CASSRTVRNEQYF	TGTGCCAGCAGCAGGACAGTTAGGAACGAGCAGTACTTC
TRBV12-5	-	-	TRBJ2-3	CASGLGGGTDTQYF	TGTGCTAGTGGTTTAGGGGGGGGCACAGATACGCAGTATTTT
TRBV5-6	-	-	TRBJ1-2	CASSFKGTNYGYTF	TGTGCCAGCAGCTTCAAGGGGACTAACTATGGCTACACCTTC
TRBV18	-	-	TRBJ2-5	CASSRLGRPETQYF	TGTGCCAGCTCACGATTGGGCAGGCCCGAGACCCAGTACTTC
TRBV4-1	-	-	TRBJ1-4	CASSQAGQYNEKLFF	TGCGCCAGCAGCCAAGCAGGACAGTATAATGAAAAACTGTTTTTT
TRBV28	-	-	TRBJ1-6	CASTLDSSYNSPLHF	TGTGCCAGCACTCTAGACAGTTCCTATAATTCACCCCTCCACTTT